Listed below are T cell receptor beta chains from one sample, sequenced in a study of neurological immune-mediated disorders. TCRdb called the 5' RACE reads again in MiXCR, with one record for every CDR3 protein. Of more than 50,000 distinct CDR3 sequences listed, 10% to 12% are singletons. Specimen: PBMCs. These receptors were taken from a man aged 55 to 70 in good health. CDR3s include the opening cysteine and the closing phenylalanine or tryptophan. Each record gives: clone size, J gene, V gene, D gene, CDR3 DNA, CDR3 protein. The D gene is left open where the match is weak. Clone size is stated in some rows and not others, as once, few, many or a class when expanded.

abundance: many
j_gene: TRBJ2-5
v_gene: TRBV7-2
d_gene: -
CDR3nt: TGTGCCAGCAGCCTTTTAACTACAGGGTTTGAGACCCAGTACTTC
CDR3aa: CASSLLTTGFETQYF

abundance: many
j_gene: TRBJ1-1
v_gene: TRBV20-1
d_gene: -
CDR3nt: TGCAGTGCTAGGACGGGGACGAGCACTGAAGCTTTCTTT
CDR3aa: CSARTGTSTEAFF

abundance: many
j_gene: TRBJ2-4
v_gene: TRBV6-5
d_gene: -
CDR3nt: TGTGCCAGCGGGTTGGGGGGAGCCAAAAACATTCAGTACTTC
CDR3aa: CASGLGGAKNIQYF

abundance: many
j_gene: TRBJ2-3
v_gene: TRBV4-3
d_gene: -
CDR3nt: TGCGCCAGCAGCCAAATCGGGGGAATCCCCACAGATACGCAGTATTTT
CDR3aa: CASSQIGGIPTDTQYF

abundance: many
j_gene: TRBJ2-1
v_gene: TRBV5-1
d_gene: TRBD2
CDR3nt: TGCGCCAGCAGCTTATATAGCGGGGGCGACCCTGTCTACAATGAGCAGTTCTTC
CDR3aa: CASSLYSGGDPVYNEQFF

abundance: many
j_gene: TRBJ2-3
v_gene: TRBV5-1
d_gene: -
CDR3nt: TGCGCCAGCAGCTTTTTTGGGGGCACAGATACGCAGTATTTT
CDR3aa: CASSFFGGTDTQYF

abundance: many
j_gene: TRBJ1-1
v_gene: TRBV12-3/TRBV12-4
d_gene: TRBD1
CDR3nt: TGTGCCAGCAGTCTCCCGACAGGGGACAACACTGAAGCTTTCTTT
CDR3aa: CASSLPTGDNTEAFF

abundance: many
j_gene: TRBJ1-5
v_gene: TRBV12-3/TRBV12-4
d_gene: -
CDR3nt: TGTGCCAGCAAGGGTAGCAATCAGCCCCAGCATTTT
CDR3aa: CASKGSNQPQHF

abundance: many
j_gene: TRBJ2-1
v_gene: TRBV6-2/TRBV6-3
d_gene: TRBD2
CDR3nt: TGTGCCAGCGGTCCCGGGGGGGCCTGGAATGAGCAGTTCTTC
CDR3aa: CASGPGGAWNEQFF

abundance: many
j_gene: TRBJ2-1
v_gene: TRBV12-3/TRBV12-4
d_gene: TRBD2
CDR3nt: TGTGCCAGCAGTTTAGAGGTAGCGGGGGGTCCCTACAATGAGCAGTTCTTC
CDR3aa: CASSLEVAGGPYNEQFF

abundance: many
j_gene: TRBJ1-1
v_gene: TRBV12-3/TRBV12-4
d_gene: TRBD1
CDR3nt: TGTGCCAGCAGTCGGACAGGGGGAAGTGAAGCTTTCTTT
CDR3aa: CASSRTGGSEAFF

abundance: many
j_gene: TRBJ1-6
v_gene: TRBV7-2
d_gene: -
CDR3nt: TGTGCCAGCAGCTTAAGGGCACAGGATAATTCACCCCTCCACTTT
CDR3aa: CASSLRAQDNSPLHF

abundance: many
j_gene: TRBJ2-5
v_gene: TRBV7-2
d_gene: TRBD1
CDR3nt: TGTGCCAGCAGCCTCGGGACAGGACAAGAGACCCAGTACTTC
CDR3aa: CASSLGTGQETQYF

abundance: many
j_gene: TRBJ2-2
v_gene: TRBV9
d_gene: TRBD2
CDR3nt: TGTGCCAGCAGCGTGACTAGCGGTCCCAACACCGGGGAGCTGTTTTTT
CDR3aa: CASSVTSGPNTGELFF

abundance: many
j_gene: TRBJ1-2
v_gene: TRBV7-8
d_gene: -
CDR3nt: TGTGCCAGCAGCCGCCCGACGGAGCATAACTATGGCTACACCTTC
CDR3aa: CASSRPTEHNYGYTF

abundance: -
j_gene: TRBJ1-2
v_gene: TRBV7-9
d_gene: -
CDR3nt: TGTGCCAGCAGCTTAGATCCCGACAGGCTATCAAATGGCTACACCTTC
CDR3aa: CASSLDPDRLSNGYTF

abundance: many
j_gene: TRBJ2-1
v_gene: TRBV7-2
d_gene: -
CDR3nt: TGTGCCAGCAGCTTAGAGGGGGGGAGCATCAATGAGCAGTTCTTC
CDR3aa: CASSLEGGSINEQFF

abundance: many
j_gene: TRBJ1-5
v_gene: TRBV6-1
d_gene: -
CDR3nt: TGTGCCAGCAGTGGGCGGGAATATCAGCCCCAGCATTTT
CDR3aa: CASSGREYQPQHF

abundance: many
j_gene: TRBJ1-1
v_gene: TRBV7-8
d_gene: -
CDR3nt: TGTGCCAGCTCCCCCGCCTTCCTGAGGACTGAAGCTTTCTTT
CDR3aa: CASSPAFLRTEAFF

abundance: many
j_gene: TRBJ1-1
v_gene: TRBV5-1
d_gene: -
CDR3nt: TGCGCCAGCAGCTGGGCTGGACAGCATGAAGCTTTCTTT
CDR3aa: CASSWAGQHEAFF

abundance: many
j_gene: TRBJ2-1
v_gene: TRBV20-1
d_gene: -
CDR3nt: TGCAGTGCTCCCCCCCCTCGACAAGCCTACAATGAGCAGTTCTTC
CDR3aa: CSAPPPRQAYNEQFF

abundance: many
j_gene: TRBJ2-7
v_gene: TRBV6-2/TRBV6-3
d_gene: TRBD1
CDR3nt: TGTGCCAGCAGTACACAGGGGGCCAACGAGCAGTACTTC
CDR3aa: CASSTQGANEQYF

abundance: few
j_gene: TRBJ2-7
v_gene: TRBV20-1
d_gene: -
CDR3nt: TGCAGTGCCCCCCGGGGCCTATCCTACGAGCAGTACTTC
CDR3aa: CSAPRGLSYEQYF

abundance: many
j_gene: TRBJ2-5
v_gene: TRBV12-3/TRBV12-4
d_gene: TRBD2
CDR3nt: TGTGCCAGCAGTTCTAGCGGGGGGTACCAAGAGACCCAGTACTTC
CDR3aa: CASSSSGGYQETQYF

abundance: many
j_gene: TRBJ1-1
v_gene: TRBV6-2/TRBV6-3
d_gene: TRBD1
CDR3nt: TGTGCCAGCAGTTACTCCGGGACAGGGACAGTCACTGAAGCTTTCTTT
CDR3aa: CASSYSGTGTVTEAFF

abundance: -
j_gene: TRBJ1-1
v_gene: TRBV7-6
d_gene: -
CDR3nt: TGCGCCAGCAGCCTGGGGGCGAACACTGAAGCTTTCTTT
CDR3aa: CASSLGANTEAFF

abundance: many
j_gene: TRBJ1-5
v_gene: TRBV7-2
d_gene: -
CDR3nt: TGTGCCAGCAGCTTAGGGCCTTTGAGCAATCAGCCCCAGCATTTT
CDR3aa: CASSLGPLSNQPQHF

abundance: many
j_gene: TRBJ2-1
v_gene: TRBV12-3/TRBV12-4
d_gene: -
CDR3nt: TGTGCCAGCAGTCTCCTGGGGGGTCCCAATGAGCAGTTCTTC
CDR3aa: CASSLLGGPNEQFF

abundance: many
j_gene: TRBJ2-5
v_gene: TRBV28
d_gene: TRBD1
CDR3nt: TGTGCCAGCAGCTTACAGGGGGCAGGGGAGACCCAGTACTTC
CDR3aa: CASSLQGAGETQYF

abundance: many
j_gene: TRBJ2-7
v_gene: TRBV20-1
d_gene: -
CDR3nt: TGCAGTGCTAGAGGACATAAAAGGAACGAGCAGTACTTC
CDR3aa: CSARGHKRNEQYF